The 26 T cell receptor beta chains reported below all come from one sample, sequenced in a study of T cell repertoires in cytomegalovirus infection. TCRdb re-analysed the reads in MiXCR, keeping a single row per CDR3 protein. The data hold around 300,000 distinct CDR3 sequences, with 9.5% observed a single time. What was sequenced was PBMCs. These receptors originate from a human donor in good health (CMV status not recorded). Some clones in this sample may be carry-over from other donors' samples.

This clonotype was seen at least ten times. The rearrangement uses TRBV7-2 and TRBJ2-7; the match to TRBD2 covers 8 bases. The CDR3 loop spans 14 amino acids. Germline V CDR1 and CDR2: SGHTA, FQGNSA. V shed 7 bases and J 2 bases; nucleotides not matched to a gene: 7. The CDR3 nucleotides are TGTGCCAGCATCCCCGGGGGGGTGCCCTACGAGCAGTACTTC. Translation: CASIPGGVPYEQYF.

The chain combines TRBV11-2 with TRBJ2-7, with unresolved D. Trimming took 4 bases from V and 3 from J, leaving 10 bases between them. The germline gives CDR1 SGHAT, CDR2 FQNNGV. The CDR3 length is 13 residues. The CDR3 loop reads CASSYKAVYEQYF. The CDR3 DNA reads as TGTGCCAGCAGCTATAAGGCGGTCTACGAGCAGTACTTC.

For the CDR3, the DNA is TGCAGTGCTAGTAAAGGGGACACTGAAGCTTTCTTT. It yields the protein CSASKGDTEAFF. The chain combines TRBV20-1 with TRBJ1-1, with D possibly being TRBD1 (5 bases). In germline, CDR1 is DFQATT, CDR2 SNEGSKA (reference sequence). This CDR3 spans 12 amino acids. Trimming pared 3 bases from V and 3 bases from J, leaving 8 bases between.

Many counts were recorded for this clonotype. The chain employs TRBV7-2 and TRBJ1-3, with a possible D match to TRBD1 (6 bases). The CDR3 is 15 residues long. V was clipped by 4 bases and J by 3 bases, with 13 bases between them. In germline, CDR1 is SGHTA, CDR2 FQGNSA. The CDR3 sequence: CASSSDRNDGNTIYF. CDR3 in DNA: TGTGCCAGCAGCTCGGACAGAAATGATGGAAACACCATATATTTT.

This clonotype was recorded many times. J is TRBJ1-5 and V is TRBV7-2; possible D gene TRBD1, 6 bases. CDR1 and CDR2 from the germline V gene are SGHTA and FQGNSA. This CDR3 has 15 residues. V was clipped by 5 bases and J by 1 base, with 12 bases between them. DNA of the CDR3: TGTGCCAGCAGCCGAACAGGGTTAAGCAATCAGCCCCAGCATTTT. Amino acid sequence: CASSRTGLSNQPQHF.

In this sample, this clonotype turned up many times. This chain connects TRBV7-2 to TRBJ2-3; 9 bases agree with TRBD2. The CDR3 loop spans 17 amino acids. J gave up 4 bases and V 7 bases, and 15 bases lay outside the gene matches. The germline CDR1 and CDR2 sequences are SGHTA and FQGNSA. This CDR3 reads CASTPRGGGAIADTQYF. DNA of the CDR3: TGTGCCAGCACCCCGCGGGGCGGGGGGGCGATCGCAGATACGCAGTATTTT.

This clonotype was counted many times. This chain connects TRBV6-6 to TRBJ2-2; TRBD1 aligns across 7 bases. The CDR3 sequence is 16 residues long. The germline CDR1 and CDR2 sequences are MNHNY and SVGAGI (reference sequence). V shed 1 base, J shed 4 bases, and the junction held 6 bases outside the gene matches. The CDR3 coding sequence is TGTGCCAGCAGTTACTTCGACAGGGTGGTCACCGGGGAGCTGTTTTTT. It encodes CASSYFDRVVTGELFF.

There are many counts of this clonotype. The rearrangement links TRBV7-2 to TRBJ2-2, with D possibly TRBD2 on 5 matching bases. This CDR3 region has 16 residues. CDR1 is SGHTA, CDR2 FQGNSA, per germline. The V gene lost 5 bases and the J gene lost 6 bases, with 19 bases spanning the gap. The CDR3 DNA reads TGTGCCAGCAGCAGGCCCGGGGTCATAATGGCCGGGGAGCTGTTTTTT. As protein: CASSRPGVIMAGELFF.

This clonotype has more than one count but fewer than ten. The J gene is TRBJ1-5, the V gene TRBV5-4, with TRBD1 as a possible D gene (5 bases). In germline, CDR1 is SGHNT, CDR2 YYREEE (reference sequence). Trimming took 4 bases from V and 5 from J, leaving 13 bases between them. The CDR3 runs to 14 residues. The CDR3 nucleotides read TGTGCCAGCAGCCTGGAGGGAGGGGATCAGCCCCAGCATTTT. Encoded protein: CASSLEGGDQPQHF. Complete variable domain (other parts from reference TRBV5-4 and TRBJ1-5): ETGVTQSPTHLIKTRGQQVTLRCSSQSGHNTVSWYQQALGQGPQFIFQYYREEENGRGNFPPRFSGLQFPNYSSELNVNALELDDSALYLCASSLEGGDQPQHFGDGTRLSIL.

Ten or more counts support this clonotype. The rearrangement uses TRBV5-4 and TRBJ2-5, with TRBD1 identical over 8 bases. The CDR3 has 16 amino acids. Germline trimming cut 0 bases from V and 4 bases from J; bases unmatched to any gene: 8. CDR1 SGHNT and CDR2 YYREEE come from the germline V gene (reference sequence). As DNA, the CDR3 is TGTGCCAGCAGCTTGGTGGACAGGGTGGGGACAGAGACCCAGTACTTC. Its protein product is CASSLVDRVGTETQYF.

This clonotype was counted at least ten times. This sequence joins TRBV15 and TRBJ1-5; D not certain. CDR3 length equals 13 residues. Germline lookup yields CDR1 LNHNV and CDR2 YYDKDF (reference sequence). The V and J ends lost 0 bases and 4 bases respectively, with 4 bases between them. Written as DNA, the CDR3 is TGTGCCACCAGCAGAGAGGGTAATCAGCCCCAGCATTTT. It is translated as CATSREGNQPQHF.

This clonotype was detected ten times or more. The V call is TRBV7-6, the J call TRBJ2-5; 12 bases agree with TRBD2. With V trimmed by 3 bases and J by 5 bases, 19 bases remained unmatched. The CDR3 has 20 amino acids. The germline gives CDR1 SGHVS, CDR2 FNYEAQ. In nucleotides, the CDR3 is TGTGCCAGCAGCTTTGGGGGGGGACTAGCGGGCCAGAACTTTAGGGAGACCCAGTACTTC. Translating it yields CASSFGGGLAGQNFRETQYF.

Many counts were recorded for this clonotype. The chain is built from TRBV7-2 and TRBJ2-2; D gene ambiguous. With 3 bases removed from V and 2 bases from J, the gap between germline ends came to 7 bases. This CDR3 comprises 14 residues. Germline assignment: CDR1 SGHTA and CDR2 FQGNSA. CDR3 residues: CASSFKINTGELFF. The CDR3 region has the DNA TGTGCCAGCAGCTTCAAAATAAACACCGGGGAGCTGTTTTTT. The whole variable domain, remainder taken from reference TRBV7-2 and TRBJ2-2, is GAGVSQSPSNKVTEKGKDVELRCDPISGHTALYWYRQSLGQGLEFLIYFQGNSAPDKSGLPSDRFSAERTGGSVSTLTIQRTQQEDSAVYLCASSFKINTGELFFGEGSRLTVL.

This clonotype was recorded many times. Here the CDR3 reads CASSTGFGGGKLFF. DNA for the CDR3: TGTGCCAGCAGCACAGGGTTCGGCGGAGGAAAACTGTTTTTT. The chain combines TRBV7-2 with TRBJ1-4; D perhaps matches TRBD1 (6 bases). V was cut by 5 bases and J by 10 bases, with 17 bases left in between. Per the germline V gene, CDR1 is SGHTA and CDR2 is FQGNSA. The CDR3 sequence is 14 residues long.

This clonotype has at least ten counts. The chain couples TRBV7-2 to TRBJ1-4; no definite D call. Germline CDR1 is SGHTA and CDR2 is FQGNSA. The CDR3 is 15 amino acids. Trimming stripped 7 bases from V and 3 bases from J, with 15 bases between. The CDR3: CASTPHRASNEKLFF. The CDR3 nucleotides read TGTGCCAGCACCCCTCACCGAGCTTCTAATGAAAAACTGTTTTTT.

The V gene is TRBV6-8, the J gene TRBJ2-7; maybe TRBD2 (5 bases). The germline V gene encodes CDR1 MNHGY and CDR2 SAAAGT. V was shortened by 2 bases and J by 2 bases, with 10 bases between the two germline ends. CDR3 length: 14 amino acids. CDR3 amino acids: CASSYSEGTYEQYF. The CDR3 DNA sequence: TGTGCCAGCAGTTACAGCGAGGGTACCTACGAGCAGTACTTC.

There are a few counts of this clonotype. This chain connects TRBV20-1 to TRBJ1-1, with no clear D. The CDR3 is made up of 11 amino acids. Germline assignment: CDR1 DFQATT and CDR2 SNEGSKA (reference sequence). The CDR3 sequence: CMKQKNTEAFF. CDR3 nucleotides: TGCATGAAGCAGAAGAACACTGAAGCTTTCTTT.

This clonotype was seen repeatedly, ten times or more. The chain is built from TRBV25-1 and TRBJ2-4; D is possibly TRBD2 (5 bases). Germline CDR1 reads MGHDK; CDR2 reads SYGVNS. V lost 4 bases to trimming and J lost 1 base, with 8 bases between them. The CDR3 spans 14 residues. CDR3 loop: CASSARGAKNIQYF. In DNA, the CDR3 is TGTGCCAGCAGTGCGAGAGGGGCCAAAAACATTCAGTACTTC.

This clonotype was counted a few times. J is TRBJ2-1 and V is TRBV12-3 or TRBV12-4, with D unclear. The CDR3 sequence is 9 residues long. V was cut by 7 bases and J by 12 bases, with 7 bases left in between. CDR3 loop: CASTDGQFF. Here the CDR3 DNA reads TGTGCCAGCACCGATGGGCAGTTCTTC.

J is TRBJ2-3 and V is TRBV10-3; D is unresolved. The CDR3 length is 12 residues. CDR1 and CDR2 from the germline V gene are ENHRY and SYGVKD. With 2 bases removed from V and 6 bases from J, the gap between germline ends came to 6 bases. In DNA form, the CDR3 reads TGTGCCATCAGTGAGGTGGAGGATACGCAGTATTTT. As protein: CAISEVEDTQYF.

This clonotype was recorded at least ten times. The V gene is TRBV7-2, the J gene TRBJ2-7; D tentatively fits TRBD1 or TRBD2 (7 bases each). The CDR3 has 14 residues. The V end lost 5 bases, the J end lost 6 bases, and 17 bases lay between the germline ends. Germline CDR1 is SGHTA and CDR2 is FQGNSA. For the CDR3, the DNA is TGTGCCAGCAGCGTCAGGGGGGGGGGGGTCGAGCAGTACTTC. Protein sequence: CASSVRGGGVEQYF.

Many counts were recorded for this clonotype. The chain is built from TRBV7-2 and TRBJ2-7; D is possibly TRBD2 (6 bases). The germline CDR1 and CDR2 sequences are SGHTA and FQGNSA. Trimming took 5 bases from V and 5 from J, leaving 16 bases between them. CDR3 length: 14 residues. CDR3 in DNA: TGTGCCAGCAGCCCCGGGGGTTGGGGGAACGAGCAGTACTTC. This codes for CASSPGGWGNEQYF.

This chain joins TRBV4-2 and TRBJ2-7; unclear D gene. Germline V gene sequence: CDR1 LGHNA, CDR2 YNFKEQ. The CDR3 spans 14 residues. V lost 0 bases and J 4 bases, leaving 10 bases between the germline ends. The DNA of the CDR3 is TGTGCCAGCAGCCAAGATCGGCAGCTTTACGAGCAGTACTTC. Amino acids: CASSQDRQLYEQYF.

This clonotype was seen a handful of times. V and J are TRBV6-1 and TRBJ2-1, with a weak D call TRBD1 (5 bases). This CDR3 region has 15 residues. Germline assignment: CDR1 MNHNS and CDR2 SASEGT. Trimming stripped 5 bases from V and 4 bases from J, with 15 bases between. CDR3 sequence: CASSRDRSPYNEQFF. DNA of the CDR3: TGTGCCAGCAGTAGAGACAGATCCCCTTACAATGAGCAGTTCTTC.

Many counts were recorded for this clonotype. CDR3 sequence: CASSPPTGATYNEQFF. The DNA for the CDR3 is TGTGCCAGCAGTCCCCCGACAGGGGCAACCTACAATGAGCAGTTCTTC. The V call is TRBV6-1, the J call TRBJ2-1, with TRBD1 matching 8 bases. After removal of 5 bases from V and 2 bases from J, the junction contained 8 bases not matched to a gene. Per germline, CDR1 MNHNS and CDR2 SASEGT. The CDR3 runs to 16 residues.

V is TRBV7-2 and J is TRBJ2-5; tentatively, D is TRBD1 or TRBD2 (5 bases each). The CDR3 consists of 14 residues. Per the germline V gene, CDR1 is SGHTA and CDR2 is FQGNSA. The ends were cut back, 2 bases at V and 4 bases at J, with 11 bases in the middle. The CDR3 nucleotides are TGTGCCAGCAGCTTAAACGTGGGGACAGAGACCCAGTACTTC. Its translation is CASSLNVGTETQYF.